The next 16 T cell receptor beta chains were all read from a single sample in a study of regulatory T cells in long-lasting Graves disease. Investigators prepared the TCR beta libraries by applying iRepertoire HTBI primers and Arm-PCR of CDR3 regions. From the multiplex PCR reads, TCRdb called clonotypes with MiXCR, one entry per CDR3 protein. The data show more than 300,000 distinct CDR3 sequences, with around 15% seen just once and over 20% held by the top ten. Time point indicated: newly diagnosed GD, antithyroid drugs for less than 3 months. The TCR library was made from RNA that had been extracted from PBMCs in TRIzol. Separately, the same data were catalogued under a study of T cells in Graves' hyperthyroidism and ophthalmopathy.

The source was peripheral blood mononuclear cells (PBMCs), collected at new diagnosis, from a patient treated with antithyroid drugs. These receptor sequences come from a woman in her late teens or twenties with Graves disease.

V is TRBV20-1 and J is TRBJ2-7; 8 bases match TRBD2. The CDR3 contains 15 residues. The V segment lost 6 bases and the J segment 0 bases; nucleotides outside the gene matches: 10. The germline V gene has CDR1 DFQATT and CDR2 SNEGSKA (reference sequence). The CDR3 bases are TGCAGTGCCTTTCTTTTAGCGGGGCCCTCCTACGAGCAGTACTTC. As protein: CSAFLLAGPSYEQYF.

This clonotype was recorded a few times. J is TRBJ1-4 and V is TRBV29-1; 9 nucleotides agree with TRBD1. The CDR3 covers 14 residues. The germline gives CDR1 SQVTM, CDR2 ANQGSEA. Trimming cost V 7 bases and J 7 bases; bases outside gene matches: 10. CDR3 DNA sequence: TGCAGCGCGCAAAGGGGGACAGGGAGTGAAAAACTGTTTTTT. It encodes CSAQRGTGSEKLFF.

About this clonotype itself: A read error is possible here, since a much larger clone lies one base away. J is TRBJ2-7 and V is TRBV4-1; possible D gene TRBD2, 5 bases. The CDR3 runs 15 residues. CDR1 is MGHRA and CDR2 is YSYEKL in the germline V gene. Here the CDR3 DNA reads TGCGCCAACAGCCAAGTCTTCCGGGGTGTCCACGAGCAGTACTTC. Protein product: CANSQVFRGVHEQYF.

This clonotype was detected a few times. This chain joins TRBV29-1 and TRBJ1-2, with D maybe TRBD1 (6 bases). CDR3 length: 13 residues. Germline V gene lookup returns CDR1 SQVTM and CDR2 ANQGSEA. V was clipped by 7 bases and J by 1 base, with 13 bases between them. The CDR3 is CSGLGGVNYGYTF. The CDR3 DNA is TGCAGCGGCTTAGGGGGGGTTAACTATGGCTACACCTTC.

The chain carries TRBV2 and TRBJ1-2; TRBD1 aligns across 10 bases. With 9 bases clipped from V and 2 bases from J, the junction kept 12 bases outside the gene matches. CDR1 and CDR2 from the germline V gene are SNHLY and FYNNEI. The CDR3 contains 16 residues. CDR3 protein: CARPKGGTGENYGYTF. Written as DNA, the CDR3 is TGTGCCAGACCCAAAGGCGGGACAGGGGAAAACTATGGCTACACCTTC.

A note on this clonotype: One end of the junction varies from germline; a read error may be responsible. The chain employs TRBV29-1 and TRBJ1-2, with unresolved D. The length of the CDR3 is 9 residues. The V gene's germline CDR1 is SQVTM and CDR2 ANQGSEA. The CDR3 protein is CSVEGGYTF. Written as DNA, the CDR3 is TGCAGCGTAGAAGGGGGCTACACCTTC.

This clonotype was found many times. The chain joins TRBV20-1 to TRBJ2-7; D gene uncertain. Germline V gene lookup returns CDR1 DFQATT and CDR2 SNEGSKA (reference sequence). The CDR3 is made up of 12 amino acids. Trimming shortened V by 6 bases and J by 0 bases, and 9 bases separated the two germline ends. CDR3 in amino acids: CSAPDGSYEQYF. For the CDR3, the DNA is TGCAGTGCCCCCGACGGCTCCTACGAGCAGTACTTC.

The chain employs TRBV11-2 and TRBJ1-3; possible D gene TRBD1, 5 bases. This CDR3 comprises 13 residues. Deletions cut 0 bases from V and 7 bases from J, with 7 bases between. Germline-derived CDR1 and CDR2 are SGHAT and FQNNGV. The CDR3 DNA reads TGTGCCAGCAGCTTAGACAGGGCTAACACCATATATTTT. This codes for CASSLDRANTIYF.

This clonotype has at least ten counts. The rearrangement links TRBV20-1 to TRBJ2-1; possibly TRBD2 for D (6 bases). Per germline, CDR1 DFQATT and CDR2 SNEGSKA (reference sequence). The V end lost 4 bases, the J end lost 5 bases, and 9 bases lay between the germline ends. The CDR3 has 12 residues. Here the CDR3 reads CSAKEGNNEQFF. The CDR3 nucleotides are TGCAGTGCTAAGGAGGGAAACAATGAGCAGTTCTTC.

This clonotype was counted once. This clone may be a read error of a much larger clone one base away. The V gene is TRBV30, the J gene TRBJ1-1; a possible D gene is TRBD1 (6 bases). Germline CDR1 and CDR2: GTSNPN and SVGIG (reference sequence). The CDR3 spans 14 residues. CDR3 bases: TGTGTCTGGACTAGACAGGCGGGGAGCACTGAAGCTTTCTTT. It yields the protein CVWTRQAGSTEAFF.

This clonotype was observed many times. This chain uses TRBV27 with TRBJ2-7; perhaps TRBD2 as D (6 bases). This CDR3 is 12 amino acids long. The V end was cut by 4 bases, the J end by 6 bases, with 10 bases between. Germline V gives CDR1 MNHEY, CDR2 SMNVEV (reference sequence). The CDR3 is CASSSVGGEQYF. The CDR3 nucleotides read TGTGCCAGCAGTTCCGTGGGGGGCGAGCAGTACTTC.

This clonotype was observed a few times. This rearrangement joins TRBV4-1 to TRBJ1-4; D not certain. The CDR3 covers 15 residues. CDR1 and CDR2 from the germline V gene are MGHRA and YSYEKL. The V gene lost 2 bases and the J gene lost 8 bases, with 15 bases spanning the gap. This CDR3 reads CASSQNIGIWEKLFF. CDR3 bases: TGCGCCAGCAGCCAAAATATCGGGATCTGGGAAAAACTGTTTTTT.

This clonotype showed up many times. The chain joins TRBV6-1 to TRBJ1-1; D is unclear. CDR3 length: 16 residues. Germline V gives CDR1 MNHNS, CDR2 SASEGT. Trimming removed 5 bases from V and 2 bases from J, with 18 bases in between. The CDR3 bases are TGTGCCAGCAGTCAAAAACCCCAGGACGGCAACACTGAAGCTTTCTTT. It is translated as CASSQKPQDGNTEAFF.

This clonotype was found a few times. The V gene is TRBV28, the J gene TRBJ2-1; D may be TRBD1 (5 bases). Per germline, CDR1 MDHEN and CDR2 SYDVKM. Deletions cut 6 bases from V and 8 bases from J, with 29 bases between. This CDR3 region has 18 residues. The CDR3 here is CASSSFRRNRTSGYEQFF. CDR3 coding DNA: TGTGCCAGCAGCTCTTTTCGGCGCAACCGGACCTCAGGGTATGAGCAGTTCTTC. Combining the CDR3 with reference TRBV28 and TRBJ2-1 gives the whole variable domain DVKVTQSSRYLVKRTGEKVFLECVQDMDHENMFWYRQDPGLGLRLIYFSYDVKMKEKGDIPEGYSVSREKKERFSLILESASTNQTSMYLCASSSFRRNRTSGYEQFFGPGTRLTVL.

The CDR3 DNA sequence: TGCGCCAGCAGCCAAGATTCGGGGGCGGGTCAGCCCCAGCATTTT. Residues: CASSQDSGAGQPQHF. The chain couples TRBV4-1 to TRBJ1-5, with D possibly being TRBD1 (6 bases). The germline gives CDR1 MGHRA, CDR2 YSYEKL. V was cut by 0 bases and J by 6 bases, with 12 bases left in between. This CDR3 comprises 15 residues.

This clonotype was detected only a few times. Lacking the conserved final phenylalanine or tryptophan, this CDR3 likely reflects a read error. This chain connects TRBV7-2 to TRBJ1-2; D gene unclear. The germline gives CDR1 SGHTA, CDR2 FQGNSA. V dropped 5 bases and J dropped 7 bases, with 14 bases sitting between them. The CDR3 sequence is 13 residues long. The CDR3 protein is CASSGRSTSGYTL. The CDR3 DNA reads TGTGCCAGCAGCGGGAGGTCGACTAGTGGCTACACCCTC.